This TCR beta chain was obtained from a study of identical twins. V gave up 1 base and J gave up 8 bases; unmatched junction bases: 2. Germline-derived CDR1 and CDR2 are SGHTA and FQGNSA. There are 13 residues in the CDR3. One entry per CDR3 protein, called by TCRdb with MiXCR from the 5' RACE reads. This sample carries around 490,000 distinct CDR3 sequences, roughly 13% of them seen once, and the ten largest clones take approximately 1%. The study's findings and limits: Without tracking the same donors, conclusions rested on cross-sectional statistical analysis. Carriage of fewer insertions was seen in abundant cord blood beta clonotypes, whereas memory repertoires showed none. Weaker excess twin sharing was observed in beta out-of-frame sequences.

In its sample, this clonotype was seen many times. Its cognate antigen is unknown. The sample was also reused in another study, on yellow fever vaccine responses in identical twins.

Sequenced: CD4+ T cells sorted from blood. The chain employs TRBV7-2 and TRBJ2-1; 7 positions match TRBD2. The sequence derives from a woman aged 18-30 years in good health. The CDR3 coding sequence is TGTGCCAGCAGCTTAGGCGGGAGTTATGAGCAGTTCTTC. This codes for CASSLGGSYEQFF.